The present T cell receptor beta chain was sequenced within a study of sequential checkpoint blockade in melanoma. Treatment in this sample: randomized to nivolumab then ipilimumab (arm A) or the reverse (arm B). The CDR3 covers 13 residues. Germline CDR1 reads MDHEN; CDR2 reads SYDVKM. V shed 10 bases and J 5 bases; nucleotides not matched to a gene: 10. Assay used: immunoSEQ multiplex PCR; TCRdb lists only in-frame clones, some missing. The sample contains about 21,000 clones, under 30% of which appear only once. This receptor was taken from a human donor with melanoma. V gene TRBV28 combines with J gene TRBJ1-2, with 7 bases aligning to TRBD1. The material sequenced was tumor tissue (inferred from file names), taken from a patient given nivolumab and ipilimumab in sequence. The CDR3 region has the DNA TGTGCCATTCAGGACAGGATACTTTATGGCTACACCTTC. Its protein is CAIQDRILYGYTF.